These 26 T cell receptor beta chains originate from one sample sequenced in a study of blood T cell dynamics during melanoma immunotherapy. Time point noted: pre-treatment baseline. The data were produced by immunoSEQ multiplex PCR, yet TCRdb's version contains in-frame clones alone and is incomplete. The table records some 9,900 clones, 65% to 90% of them present only once. Sequencing was performed on blood, taken from a patient treated with checkpoint blockade. These TCRs come from a human donor with melanoma.

The gene calls are TRBV2 and TRBJ2-2, with 9 positions matching TRBD1. Germline V gene sequence: CDR1 SNHLY, CDR2 FYNNEI. V lost 1 base and J lost 6; bases outside the gene matches: 6. The CDR3 contains 16 residues. CDR3 amino acids: CASSEVGQGFAGELFF. Written as DNA, the CDR3 is TGTGCCAGCAGTGAAGTGGGACAGGGTTTCGCCGGGGAGCTGTTTTTT.

This chain connects TRBV19 to TRBJ1-5; 10 positions match TRBD1. Trimming cost V 5 bases and J 3 bases; bases outside gene matches: 7. Germline V gene sequence: CDR1 LNHDA, CDR2 SQIVND (reference sequence). This CDR3 spans 16 amino acids. CDR3 amino acids: CASSPPGQGDNQPQHF. CDR3 DNA sequence: TGTGCCAGTAGTCCCCCCGGACAGGGGGACAATCAGCCCCAGCATTTT.

The V gene is TRBV4-2, the J gene TRBJ2-5; D perhaps matches TRBD2 (5 bases). CDR1 is LGHNA and CDR2 is YNFKEQ in the germline V gene. V lost 0 bases, J lost 5 bases, and 19 bases lay in between. The CDR3 runs 17 residues. The CDR3: CASSQDPGTDPSETQYF. CDR3 DNA sequence: TGTGCCAGCAGCCAAGATCCGGGAACGGACCCTTCGGAGACCCAGTACTTC.

The rearrangement joins TRBV7-9 to TRBJ1-6; D is unresolved. V lost 5 bases and J lost 6, with 11 bases in between. This CDR3 contains 14 residues. Per germline, CDR1 SEHNR and CDR2 FQNEAQ (reference sequence). The CDR3 is CASSASTGNSPLHF. In DNA form, the CDR3 reads TGTGCCAGCAGCGCTTCTACGGGTAATTCACCCCTCCACTTT.

V usage is TRBV18 and J usage is TRBJ2-2; 11 positions match TRBD2. J was trimmed by 5 bases and V by 6 bases; bases with no gene match: 2. Germline V gene data show CDR1 as KGHSH and CDR2 as LQKENI. This CDR3 contains 14 residues. In DNA form, the CDR3 reads TGTGCCAGCTCTACTAGCGGGGGAACCGGGGAGCTGTTTTTT. Protein product: CASSTSGGTGELFF. The variable domain in full, with the rest retrieved from reference TRBV18 and TRBJ2-2, is NAGVMQNPRHLVRRRGQEARLRCSPMKGHSHVYWYRQLPEEGLKFMVYLQKENIIDESGMPKERFSAEFPKEGPSILRIQQVVRGDSAAYFCASSTSGGTGELFFGEGSRLTVL.

The rearrangement uses TRBV5-1 and TRBJ1-6; 9 bases line up with TRBD1. The CDR3 length is 15 residues. The junction had 8 bases not matched to a gene; V was cut back by 3 bases and J by 10 bases. Per germline, CDR1 SGHRS and CDR2 YFSETQ. CDR3 protein: CASSSWDRAGSPLHF. The CDR3 region has the DNA TGCGCCAGCAGCTCCTGGGACAGGGCAGGATCACCCCTCCACTTT.

The genes are TRBV5-4 and TRBJ2-7; 8 positions agree with TRBD1. The CDR3 extends over 14 amino acids. In germline, CDR1 is SGHNT, CDR2 YYREEE (reference sequence). J lost 3 bases, V lost 4 bases, and 6 bases had no gene match. CDR3 sequence: CASSTGTGRYEQYF. DNA of the CDR3: TGTGCCAGCAGCACCGGGACAGGCCGCTACGAGCAGTACTTC.

The chain employs TRBV11-2 and TRBJ1-5; D not certain. The CDR3 covers 15 residues. V was clipped by 0 bases and J by 0 bases, with 6 bases between them. Per germline, CDR1 SGHAT and CDR2 FQNNGV. The CDR3 sequence is CASSLDGDSNQPQHF. CDR3 nucleotides: TGTGCCAGCAGCTTAGATGGGGATAGCAATCAGCCCCAGCATTTT.

The chain carries TRBV15 and TRBJ2-5; 8 bases line up with TRBD1. The J call could be wrong; TRBJ2-7 is a better fit for the DNA end. CDR3 length: 19 residues. Germline V gene data show CDR1 as LNHNV and CDR2 as YYDKDF (reference sequence). As DNA, the CDR3 is TGTGCCACCAGCAGAGGAATAGCACGGGACAGGAGGATGAACTACGAGCAGTACTTC. Amino acids: CATSRGIARDRRMNYEQYF.

This rearrangement joins TRBV9 to TRBJ2-1; 12 bases are a match to TRBD1. The V and J ends lost 5 bases and 9 bases, in that order; junction bases with no gene match: 9. This CDR3 region has 15 residues. Germline CDR1 is SGDLS and CDR2 is YYNGEE. The CDR3 DNA follows: TGTGCCAGCAGAGCTACCGGGACAGGGGGCGGTGAGCAGTTCTTC. Its protein product is CASRATGTGGGEQFF.

This sequence joins TRBV19 and TRBJ1-5; D ambiguous. In germline, CDR1 is LNHDA, CDR2 SQIVND (reference sequence). The CDR3 has 14 amino acids. This chain's CDR3 is CASKGGQNNQPQHF. The CDR3 DNA sequence: TGTGCTTCCAAGGGTGGCCAGAATAATCAGCCCCAGCATTTT.

The chain joins TRBV28 to TRBJ1-4; 11 bases are a match to TRBD1. The CDR3 consists of 14 residues. Germline CDR1 MDHEN, CDR2 SYDVKM. The J segment lost 8 bases and the V segment lost 4 bases, leaving 3 bases of the junction unmatched. The CDR3 DNA reads as TGTGCCAGCAGTTCGGGACAGGGGGGCGAAAAACTGTTTTTT. Protein: CASSSGQGGEKLFF.

V gene TRBV2 combines with J gene TRBJ2-7, with TRBD2 matching over 9 bases. Germline CDR1 SNHLY, CDR2 FYNNEI. J lost 0 bases, V lost 7 bases, and 7 bases had no gene match. The CDR3 extends over 15 amino acids. CDR3 sequence: CASTSGGSRSYEQYF. CDR3 DNA: TGTGCCAGCACAAGCGGGGGGTCTCGCTCCTACGAGCAGTACTTC.

The V and J genes are TRBV5-8 and TRBJ2-3; D remains unclear. The CDR3 runs 11 residues. V was cut by 7 bases and J by 1 base, with 4 bases left in between. Germline V lookup: CDR1 SGHTS, CDR2 YDEGEE. The CDR3 reads CASGGTDTQYF. CDR3 nucleotides: TGTGCCAGCGGGGGCACAGATACGCAGTATTTT.

This chain connects TRBV7-3 to TRBJ2-5, with D tentatively TRBD2 (6 bases). There are 15 residues in the CDR3. V shed 2 bases and J shed 0 bases, with 10 bases lying between them. Germline CDR1 reads SGHTA; CDR2 reads FQGTGA. The DNA of the CDR3 is TGTGCCAGCAGCTTACAAGGAGGGTACCAAGAGACCCAGTACTTC. Protein sequence: CASSLQGGYQETQYF.

The chain recombines TRBV5-4 with TRBJ2-7, with D possibly being TRBD1 or TRBD2 (5 bases each). V lost 0 bases, J lost 7 bases, and 17 bases lay in between. Germline V gene sequence: CDR1 SGHNT, CDR2 YYREEE (reference sequence). The CDR3 consists of 15 residues. The CDR3 nucleotides read TGTGCCAGCAGCTTGGGAGGGACCGCTTCGTGGGAGCAGTACTTC. Amino acid sequence: CASSLGGTASWEQYF.

The chain is built from TRBV4-1 and TRBJ1-1; perhaps TRBD1 as D (5 bases). Trimming stripped 0 bases from V and 2 bases from J, with 13 bases between. The germline V gene has CDR1 MGHRA and CDR2 YSYEKL. There are 16 residues in the CDR3. CDR3 nucleotide sequence: TGCGCCAGCAGCCAAGATCCTCAGGGCTTTAACACTGAAGCTTTCTTT. Translating gives CASSQDPQGFNTEAFF.

This clone came up once. The chain couples TRBV21-1 to TRBJ2-1; TRBD2 is taken as the D call from the table, unchecked against the DNA. TRBV21-1 is a recognized pseudogene. The CDR3 runs 14 residues. The CDR3 here is CASDPPGGGNEQFF. For the CDR3, the DNA is TGTGCCAGCGATCCTCCGGGGGGGGGTAATGAGCAGTTCTTC.

This clone was seen a single time. This chain joins TRBV5-4 and TRBJ2-2; TRBD1 might be the D (6 bases). V lost 4 bases and J lost 1, with 8 bases in between. The CDR3 contains 14 residues. CDR1 and CDR2 from the germline V gene are SGHNT and YYREEE (reference sequence). The CDR3 protein is CASSLDRNTGELFF. The CDR3 DNA reads TGTGCCAGCAGCCTGGACAGGAACACCGGGGAGCTGTTTTTT.

The chain carries TRBV19 and TRBJ1-4; 7 nucleotides agree with TRBD1. CDR1 and CDR2 (germline): LNHDA, SQIVND (reference sequence). J was trimmed by 0 bases and V by 4 bases; bases with no gene match: 14. This CDR3 spans 19 amino acids. The chain's CDR3 is CASSSQGQSAGATNEKLFF. As DNA, the CDR3 is TGTGCCAGTAGTAGCCAGGGACAGTCAGCGGGGGCAACTAATGAAAAACTGTTTTTT.

This clone was recorded a few times. The chain's CDR3 is CASSPRSGEHYNEQFF. In DNA, the CDR3 is TGTGCCAGCAGCCCCCGTAGCGGGGAGCATTACAATGAGCAGTTCTTC. This chain joins TRBV11-3 and TRBJ2-1; 8 bases align to TRBD2. The CDR3 is made up of 16 amino acids. Trimming cost V 5 bases and J 4 bases; bases outside gene matches: 10. Germline V CDR1 and CDR2: SGHNT, YENEEA.

This chain links TRBV19 with TRBJ2-5; 7 nucleotides align to TRBD1. The length of the CDR3 is 15 residues. V shed 5 bases, J shed 5 bases, and the junction held 11 bases outside the gene matches. Germline CDR1 is LNHDA and CDR2 is SQIVND (reference sequence). This chain's CDR3 is CASSPTWRRGETQYF. The CDR3 coding sequence is TGTGCCAGTAGTCCGACATGGCGCAGGGGGGAGACCCAGTACTTC.

The chain couples TRBV28 to TRBJ1-3, with D hard to call. V was clipped by 6 bases and J by 0 bases, with 9 bases between them. The CDR3 runs 14 residues. Germline V gene data show CDR1 as MDHEN and CDR2 as SYDVKM. Here the CDR3 DNA reads TGTGCCAGCAGAGGGATAAGCTCTGGAAACACCATATATTTT. The encoded protein is CASRGISSGNTIYF.

The CDR3 protein is CASSQTSLAGTGELFF. Written as DNA, the CDR3 is TGTGCCAGCAGCCAGACGTCCCTAGCGGGCACCGGGGAGCTGTTTTTT. This chain connects TRBV7-9 to TRBJ2-2; 8 nucleotides agree with TRBD2. CDR3 length equals 16 residues. Germline values: CDR1 SEHNR, CDR2 FQNEAQ (reference sequence). The V segment lost 5 bases and the J segment 4 bases; nucleotides outside the gene matches: 9.

This clone was found once. This rearrangement joins TRBV5-6 to TRBJ1-1, with 7 bases identical to TRBD1. This CDR3 is 14 amino acids long. Trimming took 4 bases from V and 1 from J; bases not matched to a gene: 4. Germline assignment: CDR1 SGHDT and CDR2 YYEEEE. CDR3 sequence: CASSLPGGNTEAFF. CDR3 nucleotides: TGTGCCAGCAGCCTACCAGGGGGGAACACTGAAGCTTTCTTT.

The chain has TRBV7-9 and TRBJ1-1, with a possible D match to TRBD1 (5 bases). Between the trimmed V and J ends, which lost 3 bases and 1 base, there was a span of 9 bases. Germline V gives CDR1 SEHNR, CDR2 FQNEAQ (reference sequence). There are 14 residues in the CDR3. As DNA, the CDR3 is TGTGCCAGCAGCTTGCAGGGTCGGAACACTGAAGCTTTCTTT. Its translation is CASSLQGRNTEAFF.